This TCR beta chain emerged from a study of T-cell memory formation after mild COVID-19. Each CDR3 protein gets one entry after TCRdb re-called the 5' RACE reads with MiXCR. The sample records some 600,000 distinct CDR3 sequences, roughly 17% being singletons. There are 17 residues in the CDR3. Germline V gene lookup returns CDR1 LNHDA and CDR2 SQIVND (reference sequence). J gave up 0 bases and V 7 bases, and 3 bases lay outside the gene matches. This clonotype was counted between two and nine times. Sequenced sample: PBMCs or a T cell subset sorted from them (not recorded which). This receptor was identified in an adult woman who had mild COVID-19 (a few samples of this study predate the infection). Cell type and time point are not known. This chain connects TRBV19 to TRBJ2-1; 16 bases fit TRBD2. Written as DNA, the CDR3 is TGTGCCAGTACGGGACTAGCGGGAGGGTACTCCTACAATGAGCAGTTCTTC. Amino acids: CASTGLAGGYSYNEQFF.